Detailed here is one T cell receptor beta chain. Authors' data handling: Scientists estimated how many nucleated cells there were by amplifying reference gene primers. The repertoire was sequenced with immunoSEQ multiplex PCR; TCRdb's copy has only in-frame clones and lacks some. For V, J and clone size, that table is used; D and trimming come from the DNA. The sample comprises some 120,000 clones, approximately 88% of which are singletons, and around 13% rests with the top ten. The data originate from a study of blood T cell repertoires in COVID-19. Study in general: Collection of acute and convalescent COVID-19 samples took place in the United States, Italy and Spain. The analysed material was cDNA or gDNA that came from T cells, B-cell-depleted T cells, or PBMCs.

This TCR derives from a woman aged 25 to 39 who had recovered from COVID-19. The sequencing sample was made of peripheral blood.

This CDR3 is CASSPTLGNQPQHF. CDR3 nucleotides: TGCGCCAGCAGCCCGACTCTAGGAAATCAGCCCCAGCATTTT. V and J are TRBV4-1 and TRBJ1-5; D gene ambiguous. V lost 4 bases and J lost 4, with 11 bases in between. The germline V gene encodes CDR1 MGHRA and CDR2 YSYEKL. CDR3 length: 14 amino acids.